A selection of T cell receptor beta chains follows, all from one sample in a study of tumor-infiltrating lymphocytes in localized non-small cell lung cancer. This table comes from immunoSEQ multiplex PCR, and its TCRdb copy is limited to in-frame clones, with some not included. The sample records over 9,000 clones, 65% to 90% being singletons. Sequenced sample: uninvolved lung tissue not adjacent to the tumor. The receptors derive from a human donor with non-small cell lung cancer. Both conserved end residues are part of each CDR3. The D gene is left open where the match is weak. Not all rows give a size; the values are once, few, many and, for expanded clones, a class.

d_call j_call v_call clone_size cdr3_nt cdr3_aa
. TRBJ2-5 TRBV7-2 once TGTGCCAGCAGCTTTTACGGGGAGACCCAGTACTTC CASSFYGETQYF
. TRBJ2-6 TRBV9 . TGTGCCAGCAGCGTAGAAGTGAGGTTCTCTGGGGCCAACGTCCTGACTTTC CASSVEVRFSGANVLTF
TRBD1 TRBJ1-2 TRBV5-6 . TGTGCCAGCAGCCCGGGACAGGGCAACTATGGCTACACCTTC CASSPGQGNYGYTF
TRBD1 TRBJ2-5 TRBV6-5 once TGTGCCAGCAGTTATGGACAGGGTGGGGAGACCCAGTACTTC CASSYGQGGETQYF
. TRBJ2-3 TRBV5-1 few TGCGCCAGCAGCTTGGCCCCGAGGGGTACAGATACGCAGTATTTT CASSLAPRGTDTQYF
TRBD2 TRBJ2-1 TRBV5-4 . TGTGCCAGCAGCTGGACTAGCGGGGGGGGGTACAATGAGCAGTTCTTC CASSWTSGGGYNEQFF
TRBD1 TRBJ1-4 TRBV6-5 . TGTGCCAGCAGTTCCTGGACAGGGGGCCGGGAAAAACTGTTTTTT CASSSWTGGREKLFF
. TRBJ1-1 TRBV6-5 . TGTGCCAGCACTCCCCGGGACTACCCAACTGAAGCTTTCTTT CASTPRDYPTEAFF
TRBD2 TRBJ2-1 TRBV2 . TGTGCCAGCAGCCCCAGACGGGGGGGTAGGGAGCAGTTCTTC CASSPRRGGREQFF
. TRBJ1-2 TRBV15 . TGTGCCACCAGCGGGCCTGGGGCCCAGAGACTTTATGGCTACACCTTC CATSGPGAQRLYGYTF
. TRBJ2-7 TRBV12-2 few TGTGCAAGTCGCTTAGCCCAAGCGGGGGCCCGTTACGAGCAGTACTTC CASRLAQAGARYEQYF
. TRBJ1-6 TRBV1 . TGCACCAGCAGCGGGGGCTCCTATAATTCACCCCTCCACTTT CTSSGGSYNSPLHF
TRBD2 TRBJ2-5 TRBV7-2 . TGTGCCAGCAGCTTCCGGGCGGGGGGTGACGAGACCCAGTACTTC CASSFRAGGDETQYF
. TRBJ1-1 TRBV18 . TGTGCCAGCTCACCACAGGCCGGGAACACTGAAGCTTTCTTT CASSPQAGNTEAFF
TRBD1 TRBJ1-5 TRBV28 once TGTGCCAGCAGTTCCCGGGGACAGGGGAATCAGCCCCAGCATTTT CASSSRGQGNQPQHF
. TRBJ2-7 TRBV5-4 . TGTGCCAGCAGCCGAGGTACGAACGAGCAGTACTTC CASSRGTNEQYF
. TRBJ1-3 TRBV15 . TGTGCCACCAGCAGAGTCCGAGGGGCTGGAAACACCATATATTTT CATSRVRGAGNTIYF
. TRBJ2-3 TRBV2 once TGTGCCAGCAGAAAACAGACAGATACGCAGTATTTT CASRKQTDTQYF
TRBD2 TRBJ2-3 TRBV7-9 . TGTGCCAGCAGCCCTAGCGGAAACACAGATACGCAGTATTTT CASSPSGNTDTQYF
TRBD1 TRBJ2-7 TRBV6-5 once TGTGCCAGCAGTTTAGGACAGGGAGCCTACGAGCAGTACTTC CASSLGQGAYEQYF
. TRBJ1-2 TRBV5-5 few TGTGCCAGCAGCGTGGACGGAGACTATGGCTACACCTTC CASSVDGDYGYTF
. TRBJ1-1 TRBV30 . TGTGCCTGGACCTCCCCTCCCCGCACTGAAGCTTTCTTT CAWTSPPRTEAFF
. TRBJ1-1 TRBV9 few TGTGCCAGCAGCGTCAGGGAGCAAGGCACTGAAGCTTTCTTT CASSVREQGTEAFF
. TRBJ1-1 TRBV10-1 few TGCGCCAGCAGTAAACAGGGTAGAGCTGAAGCTTTCTTT CASSKQGRAEAFF
. TRBJ1-1 TRBV12-5 . TGTGCTAGTGGTGATGGACAGCCTAACACTGAAGCTTTCTTT CASGDGQPNTEAFF
. TRBJ2-3 TRBV5-1 . TGCGCCAGCAGACTAGCCGTAAGCACAGATACGCAGTATTTT CASRLAVSTDTQYF
TRBD2 TRBJ2-1 TRBV7-3 . TGTGCCAGCAGCCCGGGACTAGCGGGGCTGGATGAGCAGTTCTTC CASSPGLAGLDEQFF
. TRBJ2-6 TRBV5-1 . TGCGCCAGCAGCTTGGACAGCCCCGGCGCCAACGTCCTGACTTTC CASSLDSPGANVLTF
. TRBJ1-1 TRBV7-2 . TGTGCCAGCAGCTTGGGAGGGGTAGGCACTGAAGCTTTCTTT CASSLGGVGTEAFF
. TRBJ2-7 TRBV6-1 . TGTGCCAGCAGTGAAAACAGTGTTTACGAGCAGTACTTC CASSENSVYEQYF
. TRBJ2-7 TRBV11-1 . TGTGCCAGCAGCTCCTCGGGCCGGAGCTCCTACGAGCAGTACTTC CASSSSGRSSYEQYF
TRBD1 TRBJ1-5 TRBV2 . TGTGCCAGCAGTAAGGGACAGCATAGCAATCAGCCCCAGCATTTT CASSKGQHSNQPQHF
TRBD2 TRBJ2-2 TRBV9 . TGTGCCAGCAGCGTAGTTCCTAGCGGGGTTGTCGGGGAGCTGTTTTTT CASSVVPSGVVGELFF
. TRBJ2-4 TRBV5-6 once TGTGCCAGCAGCTCCCGATTGGACAGAAACATTCAGTACTTC CASSSRLDRNIQYF
. TRBJ1-1 TRBV12-2 . TGTGCAAGTCGCTCAGGGGGGGGACAGGGTAAGGGCACTGAAGCTTTCTTT CASRSGGGQGKGTEAFF
TRBD1 TRBJ2-7 TRBV28 . TGTGCCAGCAGTAGACAGGGGGTTACCTACGAGCAGTACTTC CASSRQGVTYEQYF
. TRBJ2-7 TRBV11-2 . TGTGCCAGCAGCTCCCCGCGGCTAGCGTTGAAAGAGCAGTACTTC CASSSPRLALKEQYF
. TRBJ1-1 TRBV19 . TGTGCCAGTAGTATAGATCTGGACAGCAACACTGAAGCTTTCTTT CASSIDLDSNTEAFF
. TRBJ1-1 TRBV25-1 . TGTGCCAGCAGTGACTCCTCAGGGTTAACATTT CASSDSSGLTF
TRBD1 TRBJ1-6 TRBV6-1 . TGTGCCAGCAGTACGACAGGGGCCTCAAATTCACCCCTCCACTTT CASSTTGASNSPLHF
. TRBJ2-7 TRBV7-9 few TGTGCCAGCAGCTTCCATCGGGACAAGGACTACGAGCAGTACTTC CASSFHRDKDYEQYF
TRBD1 TRBJ1-5 TRBV19 . TGTGCCAGTAGCGACCGAAGGGGGCAAGGGCAGCCCCAGCATTTT CASSDRRGQGQPQHF
TRBD2 TRBJ2-1 TRBV5-1 . TGCGCCAGCAGCTTGGGGCTAGCGGGGGATAGGGACAATGAGCAGTTCTTC CASSLGLAGDRDNEQFF
. TRBJ1-6 TRBV6-6 . TGTGCCAGCGACGGAGGGGACGGTTCACCCCTCCACTTT CASDGGDGSPLHF
. TRBJ1-5 TRBV10-3 . TGTGCCATCAGTGATAGTGAGGTTGGCAATCAGCCCCAGCATTTT CAISDSEVGNQPQHF
. TRBJ2-1 TRBV5-6 few TGTGCCAGCAGGTCGTGGAGAGGCAACAACAATGAGCAGTTCTTC CASRSWRGNNNEQFF
TRBD1 TRBJ1-2 TRBV29-1 . TGCAGCGCTCCGACAGGGAACTATGGCTACACCTTC CSAPTGNYGYTF
. TRBJ1-3 TRBV7-9 . TGTGCCAGCAGCTTATTGGGGGGCGCGGCTGGAAACACCATATATTTT CASSLLGGAAGNTIYF
TRBD1 TRBJ2-5 TRBV5-1 . TGCGCCAGCAGCAGGACAGGAGGAGAGACCCAGTACTTC CASSRTGGETQYF
TRBD1 TRBJ2-7 TRBV10-2 . TGCGCCAGCCGGGACAGTTACTACGAGCAGTACTTC CASRDSYYEQYF
TRBD1 TRBJ1-5 TRBV7-8 . TGTGCCAGCAGCTCCCCACAGGGGAGAGGGCTAGCTCGGCAGCATTTT CASSSPQGRGLARQHF
. TRBJ2-1 TRBV6-5 . TGTGCCAGCAGAACTCGCAGGAGCTCCTACAATGAGCAGTTCTTC CASRTRRSSYNEQFF
. TRBJ1-1 TRBV6-5 . TGTGCCAGCAGTTTTGCCACAACGGGGGGGACTGAAGCTTTCTTT CASSFATTGGTEAFF